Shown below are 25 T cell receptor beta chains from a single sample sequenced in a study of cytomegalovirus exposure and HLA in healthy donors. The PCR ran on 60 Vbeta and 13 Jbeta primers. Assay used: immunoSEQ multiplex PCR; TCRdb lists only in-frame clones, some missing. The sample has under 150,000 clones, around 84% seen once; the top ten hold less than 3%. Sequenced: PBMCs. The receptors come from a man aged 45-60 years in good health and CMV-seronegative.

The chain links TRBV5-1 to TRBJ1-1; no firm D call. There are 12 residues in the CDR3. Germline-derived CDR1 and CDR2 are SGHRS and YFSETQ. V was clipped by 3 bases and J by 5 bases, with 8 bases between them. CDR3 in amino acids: CASSWSGTEAFF. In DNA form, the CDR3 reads TGCGCCAGCAGCTGGAGTGGGACTGAAGCTTTCTTT.

CDR3 region: CASSLVLQPNEKLFF. Here the CDR3 DNA reads TGTGCCAGCAGCTTAGTTTTACAGCCCAATGAAAAACTGTTTTTT. The chain carries TRBV7-2 and TRBJ1-4; D is ambiguous. The germline V gene has CDR1 SGHTA and CDR2 FQGNSA. The CDR3 has 15 amino acids. Trimming took 1 base from V and 5 from J, leaving 11 bases between them.

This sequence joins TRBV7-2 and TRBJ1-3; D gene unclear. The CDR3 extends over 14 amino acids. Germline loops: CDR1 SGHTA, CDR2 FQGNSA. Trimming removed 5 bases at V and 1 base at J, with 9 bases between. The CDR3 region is CASSREVSGNTIYF. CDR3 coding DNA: TGTGCCAGCAGCCGGGAGGTTTCTGGAAACACCATATATTTT.

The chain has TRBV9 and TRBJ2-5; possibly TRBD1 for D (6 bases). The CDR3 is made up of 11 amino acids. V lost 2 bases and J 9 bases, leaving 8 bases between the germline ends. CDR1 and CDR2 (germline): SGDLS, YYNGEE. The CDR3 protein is CASSVGGAQYF. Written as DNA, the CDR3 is TGTGCCAGCAGCGTTGGGGGCGCCCAGTACTTC.

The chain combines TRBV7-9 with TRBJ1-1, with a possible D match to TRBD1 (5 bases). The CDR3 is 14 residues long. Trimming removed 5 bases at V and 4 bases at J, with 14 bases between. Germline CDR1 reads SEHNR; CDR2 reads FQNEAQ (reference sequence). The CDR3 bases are TGTGCCAGCAGCCCAGTGTTGGGGGGCACTGAAGCTTTCTTT. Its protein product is CASSPVLGGTEAFF.

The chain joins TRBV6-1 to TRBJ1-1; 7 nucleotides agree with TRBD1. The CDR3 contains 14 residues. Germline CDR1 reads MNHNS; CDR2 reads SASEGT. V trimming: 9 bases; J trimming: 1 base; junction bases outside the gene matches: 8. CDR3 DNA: TGTGCCAGTACCCAGAACAGGGGGAACACTGAAGCTTTCTTT. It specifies CASTQNRGNTEAFF.

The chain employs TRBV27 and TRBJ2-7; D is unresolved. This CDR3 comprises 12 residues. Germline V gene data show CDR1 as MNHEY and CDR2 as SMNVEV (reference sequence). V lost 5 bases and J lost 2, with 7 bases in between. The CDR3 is CASSPGPYEQYF. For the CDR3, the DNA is TGTGCCAGCAGTCCCGGTCCCTACGAGCAGTACTTC.

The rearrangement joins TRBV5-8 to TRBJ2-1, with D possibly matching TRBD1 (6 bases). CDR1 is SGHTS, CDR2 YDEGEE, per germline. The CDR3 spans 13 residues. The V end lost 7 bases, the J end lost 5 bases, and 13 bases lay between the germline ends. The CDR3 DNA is TGTGCCAGCGCCGGGACACTCGACAATGAGCAGTTCTTC. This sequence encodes CASAGTLDNEQFF.

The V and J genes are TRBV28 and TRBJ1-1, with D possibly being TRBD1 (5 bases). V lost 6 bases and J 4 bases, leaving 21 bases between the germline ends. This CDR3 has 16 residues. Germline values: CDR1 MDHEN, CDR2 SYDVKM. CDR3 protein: CASRSWWGVDGTEAFF. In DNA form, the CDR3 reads TGTGCCAGCAGATCGTGGTGGGGGGTTGATGGCACTGAAGCTTTCTTT.

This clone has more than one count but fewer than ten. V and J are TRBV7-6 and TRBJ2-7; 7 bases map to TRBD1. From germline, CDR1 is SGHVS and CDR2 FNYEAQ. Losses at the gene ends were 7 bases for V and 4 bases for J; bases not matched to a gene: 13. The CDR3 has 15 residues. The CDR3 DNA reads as TGTGCCAGCACCAAGGCTAGGGGGCGCGAATACGAGCAGTACTTC. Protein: CASTKARGREYEQYF.

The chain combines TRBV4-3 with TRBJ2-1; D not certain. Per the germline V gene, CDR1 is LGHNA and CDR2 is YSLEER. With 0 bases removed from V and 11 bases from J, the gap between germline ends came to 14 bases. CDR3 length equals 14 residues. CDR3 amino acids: CASSQEPDIGKQFF. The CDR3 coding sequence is TGCGCCAGCAGCCAAGAACCCGACATTGGCAAGCAGTTCTTC.

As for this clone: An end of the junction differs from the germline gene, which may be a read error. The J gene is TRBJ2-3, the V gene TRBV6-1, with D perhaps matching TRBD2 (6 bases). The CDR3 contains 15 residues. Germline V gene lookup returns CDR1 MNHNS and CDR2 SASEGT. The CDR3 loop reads CASSSWEASRDTQYF. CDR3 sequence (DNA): TGTGCCAGCAGTAGCTGGGAGGCTAGCAGAGATACGCAGTATTTT.

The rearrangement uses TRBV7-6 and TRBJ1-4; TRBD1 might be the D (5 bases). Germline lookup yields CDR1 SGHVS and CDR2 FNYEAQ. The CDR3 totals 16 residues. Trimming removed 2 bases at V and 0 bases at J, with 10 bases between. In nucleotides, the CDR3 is TGTGCCAGCAGCTTAAGGGGCCGAGCAACTAATGAAAAACTGTTTTTT. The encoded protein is CASSLRGRATNEKLFF.

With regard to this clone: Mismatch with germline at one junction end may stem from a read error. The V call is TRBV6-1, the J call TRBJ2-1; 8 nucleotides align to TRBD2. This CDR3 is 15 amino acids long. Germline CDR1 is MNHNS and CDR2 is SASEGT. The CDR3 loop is CASRRLAQSSNEQFF. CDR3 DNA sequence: TGTGCCAGCAGAAGACTAGCGCAATCCTCCAATGAGCAGTTCTTC.

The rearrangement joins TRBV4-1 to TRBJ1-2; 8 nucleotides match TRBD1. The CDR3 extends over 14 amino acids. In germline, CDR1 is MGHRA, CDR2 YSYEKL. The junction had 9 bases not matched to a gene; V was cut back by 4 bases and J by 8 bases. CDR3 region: CASSPDREVFGYTF. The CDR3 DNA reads TGCGCCAGCAGCCCGGACAGGGAAGTATTCGGCTACACCTTC.

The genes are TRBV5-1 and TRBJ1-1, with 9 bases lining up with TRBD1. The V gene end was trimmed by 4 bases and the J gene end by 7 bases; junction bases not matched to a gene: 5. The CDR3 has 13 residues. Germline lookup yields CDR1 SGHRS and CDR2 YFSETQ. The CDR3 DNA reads TGCGCCAGCAGCCAAGGGACAGGGCATGAAGCTTTCTTT. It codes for CASSQGTGHEAFF. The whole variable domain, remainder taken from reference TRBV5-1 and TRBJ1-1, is KAGVTQTPRYLIKTRGQQVTLSCSPISGHRSVSWYQQTPGQGLQFLFEYFSETQRNKGNFPGRFSGRQFSNSRSEMNVSTLELGDSALYLCASSQGTGHEAFFGQGTRLTVV.

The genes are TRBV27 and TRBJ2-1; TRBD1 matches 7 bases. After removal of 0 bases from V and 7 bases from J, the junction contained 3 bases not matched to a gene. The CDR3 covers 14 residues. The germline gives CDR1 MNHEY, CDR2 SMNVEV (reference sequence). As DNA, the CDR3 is TGTGCCAGCAGTTTATCTAACAGGGGAAATGAGCAGTTCTTC. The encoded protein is CASSLSNRGNEQFF.

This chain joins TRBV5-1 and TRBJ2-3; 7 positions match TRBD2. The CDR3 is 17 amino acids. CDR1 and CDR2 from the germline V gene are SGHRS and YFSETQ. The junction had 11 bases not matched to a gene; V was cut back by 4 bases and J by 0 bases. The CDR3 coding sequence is TGCGCCAGCAGCGGGGCTGCAGCGGGGACTAGCACAGATACGCAGTATTTT. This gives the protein CASSGAAAGTSTDTQYF.

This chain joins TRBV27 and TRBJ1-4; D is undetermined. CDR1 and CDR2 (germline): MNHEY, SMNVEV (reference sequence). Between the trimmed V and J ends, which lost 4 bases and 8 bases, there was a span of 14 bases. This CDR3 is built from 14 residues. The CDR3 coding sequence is TGTGCCAGCAGTTCCCCCCCCGAGGAGGAAAAACTGTTTTTT. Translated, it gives CASSSPPEEEKLFF.

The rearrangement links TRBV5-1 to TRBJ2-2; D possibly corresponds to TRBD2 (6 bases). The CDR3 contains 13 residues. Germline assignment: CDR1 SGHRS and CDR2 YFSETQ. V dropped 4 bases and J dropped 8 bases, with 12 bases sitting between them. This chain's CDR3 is CASSPRGDGELFF. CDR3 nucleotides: TGCGCCAGCAGCCCCCGCGGGGATGGGGAGCTGTTTTTT.

The CDR3 is CASRFFRGHGEQYF. CDR3 DNA: TGCGCCAGCAGGTTTTTCAGGGGGCATGGCGAGCAGTACTTC. The rearrangement links TRBV4-1 to TRBJ2-7, with 8 bases identical to TRBD1. The CDR3 has 14 amino acids. V lost 6 bases to trimming and J lost 6 bases; unmatched junction nucleotides: 10. In germline, CDR1 is MGHRA, CDR2 YSYEKL.

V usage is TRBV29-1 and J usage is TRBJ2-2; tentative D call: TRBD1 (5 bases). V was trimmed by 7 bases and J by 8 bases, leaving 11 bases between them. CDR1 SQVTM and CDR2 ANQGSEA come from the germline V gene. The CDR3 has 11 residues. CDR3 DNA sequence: TGCAGCGCCCATCAGGGAGGGGAGCTGTTTTTT. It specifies CSAHQGGELFF.

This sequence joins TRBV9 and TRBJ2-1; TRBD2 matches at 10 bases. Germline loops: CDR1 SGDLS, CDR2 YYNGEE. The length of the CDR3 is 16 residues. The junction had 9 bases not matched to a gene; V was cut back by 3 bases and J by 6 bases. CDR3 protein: CASSARGSGGLNEQFF. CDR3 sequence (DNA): TGTGCCAGCAGCGCGAGGGGTAGCGGGGGGCTCAATGAGCAGTTCTTC.

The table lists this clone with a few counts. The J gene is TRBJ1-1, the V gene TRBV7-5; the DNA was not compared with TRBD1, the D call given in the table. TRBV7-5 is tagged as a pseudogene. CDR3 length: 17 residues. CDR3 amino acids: CARSLLDGRGRSCEAFF. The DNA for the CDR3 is TGTGCCAGAAGCTTATTAGACGGAAGGGGTAGGTCATGTGAAGCTTTCTTT.

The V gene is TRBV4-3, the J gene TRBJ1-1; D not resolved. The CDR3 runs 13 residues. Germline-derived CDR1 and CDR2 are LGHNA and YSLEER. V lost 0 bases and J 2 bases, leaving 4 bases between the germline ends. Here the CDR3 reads CASSQESNTEAFF. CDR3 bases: TGCGCCAGCAGCCAAGAATCTAACACTGAAGCTTTCTTT.